The entry below gives a single TCR beta chain sequence along with its context. CDR1 is KGHSH, CDR2 LQKENI, per germline. The germline V and J ends were trimmed by 5 bases and 8 bases, with 13 bases remaining between them. The CDR3 consists of 14 residues. TCRdb keeps only in-frame clones here, not all; method: immunoSEQ multiplex PCR. The table lists some 290,000 clones, around 81% of them singletons. This specimen belongs to a study of blood T cell repertoires in COVID-19. On the study more broadly: Samples came from the United States, Italy and Spain, spanning acute and convalescent COVID-19.

The receptor's source is a woman aged 60-75 years with active or convalescent COVID-19. The sample taken for sequencing was peripheral blood. The genes are TRBV18 and TRBJ1-6; D is possibly TRBD1 (5 bases). For the CDR3, the DNA is TGTGCCAGCTCAGGTGCCAGGGTAGATTCACCCCTCCACTTT. It specifies CASSGARVDSPLHF. Variable domain in full (rest from reference TRBV18 and TRBJ1-6): NAGVMQNPRHLVRRRGQEARLRCSPMKGHSHVYWYRQLPEEGLKFMVYLQKENIIDESGMPKERFSAEFPKEGPSILRIQQVVRGDSAAYFCASSGARVDSPLHFGNGTRLTVT.